These 22 T cell receptor beta chains were sequenced from one sample in a study of shared clonotypes between healthy human individuals. TCRdb's copy holds only in-frame clones and misses some; the assay was immunoSEQ multiplex PCR. This table holds over 2 million clones, less than 95% found once. Naive CD8 cells, CD45RO-negative and positively selected for CCR7, excluded terminally differentiated effector memory CD45RA+ cells. Material for sequencing was naive CD8+ T cells sorted from blood. The receptors come from a man younger than 30 in good health.

The V call is TRBV9, the J call TRBJ2-1; 7 bases are a match to TRBD1. The V gene's germline CDR1 is SGDLS and CDR2 YYNGEE. Unmatched junction bases numbered 5, after V lost 0 bases and J lost 5 bases. This CDR3 contains 15 residues. CDR3 DNA: TGTGCCAGCAGCGTAGTAGGGACAGAAAACAATGAGCAGTTCTTC. The encoded protein is CASSVVGTENNEQFF.

This clone was seen only once. The chain combines TRBV11-2 with TRBJ1-6; 7 positions match TRBD1. V lost 5 bases and J lost 4; bases outside the gene matches: 8. Germline V gene lookup returns CDR1 SGHAT and CDR2 FQNNGV. CDR3 size: 16 residues. DNA for the CDR3: TGTGCCAGCAGCGAGTACCAGGGACAGTATAATTCACCCCTCCACTTT. This encodes CASSEYQGQYNSPLHF.

The J gene is TRBJ2-7, the V gene TRBV10-2; D unresolved. This CDR3 is 14 amino acids long. Trimming left V 3 bases short and J 3 bases short, with 12 bases between. Germline CDR1 WSHSY, CDR2 SAAADI. The CDR3 nucleotides are TGCGCCAGCAGTGAAAGTCCCCTCCGCTACGAGCAGTACTTC. Protein sequence: CASSESPLRYEQYF.

The rearrangement uses TRBV11-2 and TRBJ2-7, with D possibly being TRBD1 (6 bases). This CDR3 has 16 residues. The ends were cut back, 5 bases at V and 2 bases at J, with 19 bases in the middle. Germline CDR1 is SGHAT and CDR2 is FQNNGV. The CDR3 coding sequence is TGTGCCAGCAGCCGACCCCCGGGACAAAGAACCTACGAGCAGTACTTC. Translating it yields CASSRPPGQRTYEQYF.

This clone occurred once. The chain joins TRBV28 to TRBJ2-3; D is undetermined. CDR3 length: 15 residues. Germline CDR1 reads MDHEN; CDR2 reads SYDVKM. V lost 7 bases, J lost 0 bases, and 14 bases lay in between. This chain's CDR3 is CASIPSSSSTDTQYF. CDR3 DNA: TGTGCCAGCATCCCCAGTTCCTCTAGCACAGATACGCAGTATTTT.

V usage is TRBV9 and J usage is TRBJ2-3; a possible D gene is TRBD2 (6 bases). The germline V gene encodes CDR1 SGDLS and CDR2 YYNGEE. V was cut by 0 bases and J by 4 bases, with 15 bases left in between. The CDR3 loop spans 16 amino acids. CDR3 nucleotide sequence: TGTGCCAGCAGCGTAGGGGACTCTCCGCCGGCAGATACGCAGTATTTT. Encoded protein: CASSVGDSPPADTQYF.

The chain is built from TRBV7-9 and TRBJ2-5, with D possibly TRBD1 on 6 matching bases. The CDR3 is made up of 14 amino acids. V lost 3 bases and J lost 7, with 15 bases in between. Per germline, CDR1 SEHNR and CDR2 FQNEAQ (reference sequence). CDR3 nucleotide sequence: TGTGCCAGCAGCTTCCAGGACCAGGGGCTGACCCAGTACTTC. Amino acid sequence: CASSFQDQGLTQYF.

The chain has TRBV2 and TRBJ2-1, with D possibly TRBD2 on 6 matching bases. The CDR3 runs 15 residues. CDR1 and CDR2 (germline): SNHLY, FYNNEI. Trimming pared 8 bases from V and 4 bases from J, leaving 18 bases between. This chain's CDR3 is CASGDRDSTYNEQFF. DNA of the CDR3: TGTGCCAGCGGGGACCGGGACTCTACTTACAATGAGCAGTTCTTC.

The chain carries TRBV7-6 and TRBJ2-7; the D gene is possibly TRBD2 (6 bases). V lost 5 bases to trimming and J lost 0 bases, with 11 bases between them. The CDR3 sequence is 14 residues long. Germline V lookup: CDR1 SGHVS, CDR2 FNYEAQ. CDR3 region: CASSPRGSSYEQYF. As DNA, the CDR3 is TGTGCCAGCAGCCCCCGGGGGTCCTCCTACGAGCAGTACTTC. Full variable domain (outside the CDR3, taken from reference TRBV7-6 and TRBJ2-7): GAGVSQSPRYKVTKRGQDVALRCDPISGHVSLYWYRQALGQGPEFLTYFNYEAQQDKSGLPNDRFSAERPEGSISTLTIQRTEQRDSAMYRCASSPRGSSYEQYFGPGTRLTVT.

V gene TRBV5-6 combines with J gene TRBJ2-5, with D unclear. The V gene lost 0 bases and the J gene lost 5 bases, with 14 bases spanning the gap. The CDR3 contains 15 residues. Germline lookup yields CDR1 SGHDT and CDR2 YYEEEE. The CDR3 nucleotides read TGTGCCAGCAGCTTGGCCCCGTATGTGGGGGAGACCCAGTACTTC. Translation: CASSLAPYVGETQYF.

A single count supports this clone. V and J are TRBV10-2 and TRBJ2-3, with TRBD2 matching over 12 bases. CDR1 is WSHSY and CDR2 is SAAADI in the germline V gene. CDR3 length: 14 residues. After removal of 5 bases from V and 4 bases from J, the junction contained 1 base not matched to a gene. CDR3 amino acids: CASSSSGGADTQYF. CDR3 in DNA: TGCGCCAGCAGTTCTAGCGGGGGGGCAGATACGCAGTATTTT.

V is TRBV11-2 and J is TRBJ2-7; no clear D. In germline, CDR1 is SGHAT, CDR2 FQNNGV. V shed 5 bases and J shed 3 bases, with 8 bases lying between them. The CDR3 totals 12 residues. The CDR3 loop reads CASSALVYEQYF. As DNA, the CDR3 is TGTGCCAGCAGCGCCCTTGTCTACGAGCAGTACTTC.

The chain has TRBV4-3 and TRBJ2-7, with 7 bases aligning to TRBD1. The CDR3 extends over 15 amino acids. Germline assignment: CDR1 LGHNA and CDR2 YSLEER. The V gene end was trimmed by 3 bases and the J gene end by 2 bases; junction bases not matched to a gene: 7. The CDR3 here is CASSQAPGQTYEQYF. The CDR3 DNA follows: TGCGCCAGCAGCCAGGCTCCGGGACAGACCTACGAGCAGTACTTC.

The chain employs TRBV27 and TRBJ2-7; TRBD1 matches at 7 bases. The CDR3 consists of 16 residues. Germline values: CDR1 MNHEY, CDR2 SMNVEV (reference sequence). V shed 3 bases, J shed 3 bases, and the junction held 11 bases outside the gene matches. Written as DNA, the CDR3 is TGTGCCAGCAGTTTTAGTTTCGGGACAGTGAGCTACGAGCAGTACTTC. Translated, it gives CASSFSFGTVSYEQYF.

The V and J genes are TRBV7-9 and TRBJ2-3; tentatively, D is TRBD1 (5 bases). V was cut by 5 bases and J by 5 bases, with 14 bases left in between. This CDR3 comprises 14 residues. Germline assignment: CDR1 SEHNR and CDR2 FQNEAQ (reference sequence). This CDR3 is CASSPTADGDTQYF. CDR3 DNA: TGTGCCAGCAGCCCGACAGCTGATGGAGATACGCAGTATTTT.

V usage is TRBV5-4 and J usage is TRBJ2-5, with TRBD2 matching 15 bases. The CDR3 totals 15 residues. V lost 4 bases to trimming and J lost 5 bases; unmatched junction nucleotides: 3. The V gene's germline CDR1 is SGHNT and CDR2 YYREEE (reference sequence). CDR3 DNA sequence: TGTGCCAGCAGCCCTGGGACTAGCGGGAGGGAGACCCAGTACTTC. It translates to CASSPGTSGRETQYF.

The chain carries TRBV29-1 and TRBJ1-1; no reliable D call. The CDR3 has 16 amino acids. CDR1 SQVTM and CDR2 ANQGSEA come from the germline V gene. Trimming pared 5 bases from V and 6 bases from J, leaving 25 bases between. The CDR3 DNA is TGCAGCGTTCAACTTTTAACGACACCTCCGAGGGCTGAAGCTTTCTTT. Its protein product is CSVQLLTTPPRAEAFF.

The gene calls are TRBV19 and TRBJ2-1, with D tentatively TRBD2 (5 bases). CDR1 LNHDA and CDR2 SQIVND come from the germline V gene (reference sequence). The CDR3 has 11 amino acids. Between the trimmed V and J ends, which lost 3 bases and 10 bases, there was a span of 7 bases. CDR3 sequence (DNA): TGTGCCAGTAGTATGTCGGGAGAGCAGTTCTTC. This gives the protein CASSMSGEQFF.

V is TRBV6-5 and J is TRBJ2-7, with TRBD2 identical over 8 bases. CDR3 size: 16 residues. The germline V gene has CDR1 MNHEY and CDR2 SVGAGI. V lost 4 bases to trimming and J lost 6 bases; unmatched junction nucleotides: 14. The CDR3 is CASSSPGEAGVFEQYF. The CDR3 DNA reads TGTGCCAGCAGTTCTCCCGGAGAAGCGGGAGTATTCGAGCAGTACTTC.

The chain uses TRBV4-1 and TRBJ1-2; D possibly corresponds to TRBD1 (5 bases). This CDR3 is built from 17 residues. CDR1 is MGHRA and CDR2 is YSYEKL in the germline V gene. The V end was cut by 0 bases, the J end by 11 bases, with 25 bases between. CDR3 sequence: CASSQEDLGSTMGGYTF. The CDR3 region has the DNA TGCGCCAGCAGCCAAGAAGATCTAGGCAGTACTATGGGGGGTTACACCTTC.

This rearrangement joins TRBV4-1 to TRBJ2-7; D gene unclear. With 4 bases removed from V and 3 bases from J, the gap between germline ends came to 16 bases. In germline, CDR1 is MGHRA, CDR2 YSYEKL. The CDR3 covers 15 residues. CDR3 nucleotides: TGCGCCAGCAGCCCCGACCCCGGGTTGGACTACGAGCAGTACTTC. Its protein is CASSPDPGLDYEQYF.

The genes are TRBV2 and TRBJ1-1; D remains ambiguous. V lost 5 bases and J 4 bases, leaving 14 bases between the germline ends. Germline lookup yields CDR1 SNHLY and CDR2 FYNNEI. The CDR3 runs to 14 residues. The CDR3 nucleotides read TGTGCCAGCAGTACCACCAGTACGGGCACTGAAGCTTTCTTT. Its protein product is CASSTTSTGTEAFF.